This TCR beta chain was found in a study of blood T cell repertoires in COVID-19. TCRdb's table, derived via immunoSEQ multiplex PCR, lists solely in-frame clones and lacks some. The table includes hundreds of thousands of clones, approximately 87% detected once. Trimming removed 2 bases from V and 2 bases from J, with 13 bases in between. The germline V gene encodes CDR1 SGHTA and CDR2 FQGNSA. The CDR3 runs 15 residues. Sequenced input: PBMCs or T cells enriched from blood (not recorded which). This TCR came from a woman in her forties or fifties in a cohort exposed to, infected with or recovered from COVID-19 (not recorded which). V is TRBV7-2 and J is TRBJ2-7; D is uncertain. CDR3 in DNA: TGTGCCAGCAGCTTACAACCGAGCCGAACCTACGAGCAGTACTTC. Its translation: CASSLQPSRTYEQYF. Combining the CDR3 with reference TRBV7-2 and TRBJ2-7 gives the whole variable domain GAGVSQSPSNKVTEKGKDVELRCDPISGHTALYWYRQSLGQGLEFLIYFQGNSAPDKSGLPSDRFSAERTGGSVSTLTIQRTQQEDSAVYLCASSLQPSRTYEQYFGPGTRLTVT.